The 7 T cell receptor beta chains listed next were all sequenced from one sample in a study of Tregs in tolerant kidney transplant recipients. Sequenced by immunoSEQ multiplex PCR; TCRdb stores in-frame clones only, minus some. The sample records 55,000 to 80,000 clones, under 98% being singletons. This material consisted of Tregs from blood, taken before the transplant. Every receptor here comes from a human donor who received a combined kidney and bone marrow transplant.

The chain links TRBV4-1 to TRBJ1-4; D is uncertain. The CDR3 has 15 residues. Trimming shortened V by 3 bases and J by 7 bases, and 15 bases separated the two germline ends. Germline CDR1 MGHRA, CDR2 YSYEKL. As DNA, the CDR3 is TGCGCCAGCAGCCAGGTTTTCGCTGGAGTTGAAAAACTGTTTTTT. Its translation is CASSQVFAGVEKLFF.

The V call is TRBV11-3, the J call TRBJ2-2, with 7 nucleotides matching TRBD1. CDR3 length: 13 amino acids. Germline V gene sequence: CDR1 SGHNT, CDR2 YENEEA. Trimming removed 6 bases from V and 6 bases from J; junction bases left unmatched: 4. The CDR3: CASSWQGAGELFF. The CDR3 nucleotides are TGTGCCAGCAGTTGGCAGGGGGCCGGGGAGCTGTTTTTT. The whole variable domain, filled in from reference TRBV11-3 and TRBJ2-2, reads EAGVVQSPRYKIIEKKQPVAFWCNPISGHNTLYWYLQNLGQGPELLIRYENEEAVDDSQLPKDRFSAERLKGVDSTLKIQPAELGDSAVYLCASSWQGAGELFFGEGSRLTVL.

The rearrangement joins TRBV6-1 to TRBJ1-2; 7 nucleotides agree with TRBD1. The CDR3 extends over 12 amino acids. Germline loops: CDR1 MNHNS, CDR2 SASEGT. The ends lost 6 bases at V and 5 bases at J; junction bases unmatched: 3. CDR3 sequence reads: CASSGQEYGYTF. DNA for the CDR3: TGTGCCAGCAGCGGACAGGAGTATGGCTACACCTTC.

The chain joins TRBV6-5 to TRBJ2-1; a weak D match, TRBD1 (6 bases). V was shortened by 4 bases and J by 2 bases, with 12 bases between the two germline ends. CDR3 length: 15 amino acids. Germline values: CDR1 MNHEY, CDR2 SVGAGI. The CDR3 region is CASSSIRDTYNEQFF. The DNA for the CDR3 is TGTGCCAGCAGTTCTATCCGGGACACCTACAATGAGCAGTTCTTC.

J is TRBJ1-1 and V is TRBV23-1; no clear D gene. TRBV23-1 counts as an open reading frame of uncertain function. This CDR3 has 16 residues. Trimming cost V 7 bases and J 1 base, with 19 bases left between them. The CDR3 DNA reads as TGCGCCAGCACTCCTTGGGCCCCTTCAGAGAACACTGAAGCTTTCTTT. Its protein is CASTPWAPSENTEAFF.

The rearrangement joins TRBV7-2 to TRBJ1-6; 7 bases agree with TRBD1. This CDR3 spans 15 amino acids. Germline V gene sequence: CDR1 SGHTA, CDR2 FQGNSA. With 2 bases clipped from V and 6 bases from J, the junction kept 4 bases outside the gene matches. The CDR3 DNA reads as TGTGCCAGCAGCTTAAGGGGGCCCCTTAATTCACCCCTCCACTTT. Encoded protein: CASSLRGPLNSPLHF.

The rearrangement links TRBV5-1 to TRBJ2-5, with a tentative D call TRBD1 (6 bases). Germline lookup yields CDR1 SGHRS and CDR2 YFSETQ. This CDR3 region has 15 residues. V was cut by 3 bases and J by 3 bases, with 15 bases left in between. CDR3 in amino acids: CASSSSGTREETQYF. The DNA for the CDR3 is TGCGCCAGCAGCTCCTCCGGGACACGAGAAGAGACCCAGTACTTC.